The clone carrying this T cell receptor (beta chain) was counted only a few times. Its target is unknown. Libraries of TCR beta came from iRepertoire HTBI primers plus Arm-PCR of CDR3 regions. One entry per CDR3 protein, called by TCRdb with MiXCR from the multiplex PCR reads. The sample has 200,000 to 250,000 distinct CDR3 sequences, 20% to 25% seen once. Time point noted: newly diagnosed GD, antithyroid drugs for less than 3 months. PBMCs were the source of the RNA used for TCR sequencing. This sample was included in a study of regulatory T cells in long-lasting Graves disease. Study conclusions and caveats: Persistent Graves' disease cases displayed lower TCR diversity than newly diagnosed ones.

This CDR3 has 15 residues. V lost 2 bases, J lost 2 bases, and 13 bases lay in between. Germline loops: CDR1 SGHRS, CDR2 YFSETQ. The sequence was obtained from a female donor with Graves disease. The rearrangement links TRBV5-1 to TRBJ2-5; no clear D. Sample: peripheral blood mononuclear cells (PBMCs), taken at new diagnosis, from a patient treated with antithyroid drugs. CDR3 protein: CASSFVRVAQETQYF. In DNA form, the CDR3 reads TGCGCCAGCAGCTTCGTCCGGGTGGCGCAAGAGACCCAGTACTTC.